These 24 T cell receptor beta chains originate from one sample sequenced in a study of cytomegalovirus exposure and HLA in healthy donors. Both 60 Vbeta primers and 13 Jbeta primers went into the PCR. Generated by immunoSEQ multiplex PCR, the TCRdb table keeps only in-frame clones and is missing some. The top ten hold roughly 1.5% of the sample, which has 150,000 to 200,000 clones, 77% seen once. The source material was PBMCs. The receptors stem from a woman aged 25 to 39 in good health and CMV-seronegative.

The chain links TRBV5-1 to TRBJ1-1; unclear D gene. Germline loops: CDR1 SGHRS, CDR2 YFSETQ. With 5 bases removed from V and 2 bases from J, the gap between germline ends came to 13 bases. The CDR3 sequence is 14 residues long. For the CDR3, the DNA is TGCGCCAGCAGAGCTACAGCAAGTAACACTGAAGCTTTCTTT. Its protein is CASRATASNTEAFF.

The chain combines TRBV5-4 with TRBJ2-4; a weak D match, TRBD1 (6 bases). The V end lost 0 bases, the J end lost 10 bases, and 11 bases lay between the germline ends. Germline assignment: CDR1 SGHNT and CDR2 YYREEE (reference sequence). The CDR3 length is 13 residues. The CDR3 region is CASSLGQDGIQYF. The CDR3, as DNA: TGTGCCAGCAGCTTGGGACAGGACGGGATTCAGTACTTC.

The V call is TRBV7-9, the J call TRBJ2-7; D is ambiguous. There are 12 residues in the CDR3. From germline, CDR1 is SEHNR and CDR2 FQNEAQ (reference sequence). V was pared by 10 bases and J by 0 bases, with 10 bases between. The CDR3 is CATLTSSYEQYF. The CDR3 bases are TGTGCCACACTCACGAGCTCCTACGAGCAGTACTTC.

With regard to this clone: At one of its ends the junction is not consistent with the germline gene, which may arise from a read error. This chain uses TRBV5-6 with TRBJ2-6; perhaps TRBD1 as D (5 bases). The CDR3 covers 14 residues. Germline CDR1 SGHDT, CDR2 YYEEEE. Here the CDR3 reads CASSFPSGANGLTF. Here the CDR3 DNA reads TGTGCCAGCAGCTTTCCCTCTGGGGCCAACGGCCTGACTTTC.

By share, this clone ranks as medium-sized. The gene calls are TRBV4-1 and TRBJ1-1, with D perhaps matching TRBD1 (6 bases). CDR1 and CDR2 (germline): MGHRA, YSYEKL. V gave up 2 bases and J gave up 8 bases, with 21 bases separating them. The CDR3 has 16 amino acids. The CDR3 here is CASSQPLRGAYWEAFF. The CDR3 nucleotides are TGCGCCAGCAGCCAACCCTTACGGGGGGCCTATTGGGAAGCTTTCTTT.

This clone was counted between two and nine times. J is TRBJ1-6 and V is TRBV28, with D perhaps TRBD1 (6 bases). Trimming shortened V by 2 bases and J by 5 bases, and 13 bases separated the two germline ends. Germline CDR1 MDHEN, CDR2 SYDVKM. This CDR3 comprises 16 residues. CDR3: CASSLIDRQDNSPLHF. The CDR3 DNA is TGTGCCAGCAGTTTAATCGATAGACAGGATAATTCACCCCTCCACTTT.

The V gene is TRBV7-9, the J gene TRBJ1-4; 7 nucleotides align to TRBD1. The CDR3 is 16 amino acids. CDR1 and CDR2 from the germline V gene are SEHNR and FQNEAQ (reference sequence). The V gene end was trimmed by 5 bases and the J gene end by 0 bases; junction bases not matched to a gene: 6. CDR3 region: CASSPPQGATNEKLFF. The CDR3 DNA sequence: TGTGCCAGCAGCCCACCTCAGGGGGCAACTAATGAAAAACTGTTTTTT.

The rearrangement joins TRBV4-1 to TRBJ2-7, with TRBD1 identical over 8 bases. The CDR3 is 16 residues long. Germline-derived CDR1 and CDR2 are MGHRA and YSYEKL. Unmatched junction bases numbered 16, after V lost 6 bases and J lost 6 bases. CDR3 coding DNA: TGCGCCAGCAGTAGTCCCGGCAGGGGGCCTATAGGCGAGCAGTACTTC. Amino acid sequence: CASSSPGRGPIGEQYF.

This clone was recorded a few times. The chain is built from TRBV30 and TRBJ2-1, with 7 nucleotides matching TRBD1. CDR3 length equals 12 residues. Germline-derived CDR1 and CDR2 are GTSNPN and SVGIG (reference sequence). The V gene end was trimmed by 6 bases and the J gene end by 6 bases; junction bases not matched to a gene: 5. The CDR3 nucleotides are TGTGCCTGCCTCGGACAGGTCAATGAGCAGTTCTTC. It is translated as CACLGQVNEQFF. Based on the CDR3 plus reference TRBV30 and TRBJ2-1, the full variable domain is SQTIHQWPATLVQPVGSPLSLECTVEGTSNPNLYWYRQAAGRGLQLLFYSVGIGQISSEVPQNLSASRPQDRQFILSSKKLLLSDSGFYLCACLGQVNEQFFGPGTRLTVL.

V usage is TRBV4-1 and J usage is TRBJ2-5, with D uncertain. The V gene lost 4 bases and the J gene lost 2 bases, with 11 bases spanning the gap. Germline loops: CDR1 MGHRA, CDR2 YSYEKL. This CDR3 contains 14 residues. CDR3 nucleotide sequence: TGCGCCAGCAGCCTTTCCGGGTTACAAGAGACCCAGTACTTC. Protein product: CASSLSGLQETQYF.

The chain links TRBV4-2 to TRBJ2-5; TRBD2 agrees at 9 bases. This CDR3 contains 15 residues. V gave up 3 bases and J gave up 5 bases; unmatched junction bases: 7. Germline CDR1 is LGHNA and CDR2 is YNFKEQ. In DNA, the CDR3 is TGTGCCAGCAGCCAGGGCGGGGGGGCCGGGGAGACCCAGTACTTC. Its translation: CASSQGGGAGETQYF.

Points on this clone: The same CDR3 can be traced to other DNA sequences in this sample. The CDR3, as DNA: TGTGCCAGCAGCCCACTCGGGACAGCGTACAATGAGCAGTTCTTC. It encodes CASSPLGTAYNEQFF. The V call is TRBV14, the J call TRBJ2-1; 7 bases fit TRBD1. The V gene end was trimmed by 4 bases and the J gene end by 4 bases; junction bases not matched to a gene: 7. Looked up from germline, CDR1 is SGHDN and CDR2 is FVKESK. This CDR3 has 15 residues.

The CDR3 spells CASSQSRLTQNTEAFF. The CDR3 DNA follows: TGCGCCAGCAGTCAATCGCGGTTAACACAGAACACTGAAGCTTTCTTT. The rearrangement uses TRBV23-1 and TRBJ1-1, with D unresolved. TRBV23-1 is identified as an open reading frame with a role that is uncertain. This CDR3 has 16 residues. V shed 0 bases and J shed 1 base, with 12 bases lying between them.

The V and J genes are TRBV7-9 and TRBJ1-5; no clear D gene. The germline V gene encodes CDR1 SEHNR and CDR2 FQNEAQ (reference sequence). The CDR3 has 14 amino acids. V lost 1 base and J lost 0, with 4 bases in between. The CDR3: CASSLDSSNQPQHF. CDR3 sequence (DNA): TGTGCCAGCAGCTTAGACAGTAGCAATCAGCCCCAGCATTTT. Variable domain in full (rest from reference TRBV7-9 and TRBJ1-5): DTGVSQNPRHKITKRGQNVTFRCDPISEHNRLYWYRQTLGQGPEFLTYFQNEAQLEKSRLLSDRFSAERPKGSFSTLEIQRTEQGDSAMYLCASSLDSSNQPQHFGDGTRLSIL.

The V gene is TRBV25-1, the J gene TRBJ1-2; D is uncertain. V gave up 6 bases and J gave up 2 bases, with 7 bases separating them. This CDR3 is 12 amino acids long. Germline values: CDR1 MGHDK, CDR2 SYGVNS. The CDR3 nucleotides are TGTGCCAGCAGAACTGAGAACTATGGCTACACCTTC. Amino acid sequence: CASRTENYGYTF.

In its sample, this clone was seen once. The V call is TRBV7-2, the J call TRBJ1-2; D not resolved. Trimming pared 1 base from V and 7 bases from J, leaving 7 bases between. From germline, CDR1 is SGHTA and CDR2 FQGNSA. This CDR3 contains 12 residues. In DNA form, the CDR3 reads TGTGCCAGCAGCTTAGGGGAGGGTGGCTACACCTTC. Translated, it gives CASSLGEGGYTF. The whole variable domain, remainder taken from reference TRBV7-2 and TRBJ1-2, is GAGVSQSPSNKVTEKGKDVELRCDPISGHTALYWYRQSLGQGLEFLIYFQGNSAPDKSGLPSDRFSAERTGGSVSTLTIQRTQQEDSAVYLCASSLGEGGYTFGSGTRLTVV.

This chain uses TRBV19 with TRBJ2-3, with D perhaps TRBD2 (5 bases). Looked up from germline, CDR1 is LNHDA and CDR2 is SQIVND (reference sequence). This CDR3 comprises 16 residues. Trimming stripped 3 bases from V and 2 bases from J, with 15 bases between. The CDR3, as DNA: TGTGCCAGTAGTATCGGAGGCTATCTCATCACAGATACGCAGTATTTT. This codes for CASSIGGYLITDTQYF.

The genes are TRBV29-1 and TRBJ1-5; TRBD1 might be the D (5 bases). Germline CDR1 SQVTM, CDR2 ANQGSEA. The CDR3 covers 13 residues. V shed 5 bases and J shed 4 bases, with 12 bases lying between them. This CDR3 is CSVRGRGNQPQHF. The CDR3, as DNA: TGCAGCGTTAGGGGCAGAGGTAATCAGCCCCAGCATTTT.

This clone was seen only once. V is TRBV29-1 and J is TRBJ2-3; TRBD1 aligns across 7 bases. Germline CDR1 SQVTM, CDR2 ANQGSEA. There are 14 residues in the CDR3. V was clipped by 4 bases and J by 0 bases; unmatched bases: 4. The DNA of the CDR3 is TGCAGCGTTGCCGGGACAGTTAGCACAGATACGCAGTATTTT. Residues: CSVAGTVSTDTQYF.

The rearrangement joins TRBV2 to TRBJ1-2; 10 bases line up with TRBD1. CDR1 is SNHLY, CDR2 FYNNEI, per germline. V shed 7 bases and J 1 base; nucleotides not matched to a gene: 6. The CDR3 runs 15 residues. The DNA of the CDR3 is TGTGCCAGCATTCCCTGGACAGGGGGTAACTATGGCTACACCTTC. Translation: CASIPWTGGNYGYTF.

The rearrangement links TRBV19 to TRBJ2-4; TRBD2 matches 13 bases. CDR1 and CDR2 (germline): LNHDA, SQIVND (reference sequence). Trimming removed 4 bases from V and 6 bases from J; junction bases left unmatched: 9. The CDR3 length is 17 residues. The CDR3 nucleotides read TGTGCCAGTAGTACCAGAACTAGCGGGGGGGCGGGAAACATTCAGTACTTC. It codes for CASSTRTSGGAGNIQYF.

This CDR3 is CASSRTGGTSTDTQYF. CDR3 DNA sequence: TGTGCCAGCAGCCGGACGGGGGGGACTAGCACAGATACGCAGTATTTT. This chain links TRBV7-3 with TRBJ2-3; TRBD2 matches at 8 bases. After removal of 5 bases from V and 0 bases from J, the junction contained 7 bases not matched to a gene. The CDR3 has 16 amino acids. The germline CDR1 and CDR2 sequences are SGHTA and FQGTGA. The whole variable domain, filled in from reference TRBV7-3 and TRBJ2-3, reads GAGVSQTPSNKVTEKGKYVELRCDPISGHTALYWYRQSLGQGPEFLIYFQGTGAADDSGLPNDRFFAVRPEGSVSTLKIQRTERGDSAVYLCASSRTGGTSTDTQYFGPGTRLTVL.

The table lists this clone with a few counts. This chain links TRBV7-2 with TRBJ2-5; D perhaps matches TRBD1 (6 bases). Trimming removed 1 base from V and 1 base from J, with 7 bases in between. Germline assignment: CDR1 SGHTA and CDR2 FQGNSA. CDR3 length: 14 amino acids. CDR3 sequence reads: CASSLDRAQETQYF. In DNA, the CDR3 is TGTGCCAGCAGCTTAGACAGGGCCCAAGAGACCCAGTACTTC.

This clone has just one count. The rearrangement joins TRBV27 to TRBJ1-5; D is unclear. CDR1 is MNHEY and CDR2 is SMNVEV in the germline V gene (reference sequence). V lost 6 bases and J 0 bases, leaving 9 bases between the germline ends. The CDR3 sequence is 14 residues long. CDR3 protein: CASSQAHSNQPQHF. As DNA, the CDR3 is TGTGCCAGCAGCCAGGCTCATAGCAATCAGCCCCAGCATTTT.